These T cell receptor beta chains were read from a single sample in a study of blood T cell repertoires in COVID-19. Libraries were prepared by immunoSEQ multiplex PCR; TCRdb keeps only in-frame clonotypes and omits some of them. Here the sample spans about 110,000 clones, 70% to 80% being singletons. The sequenced sample was peripheral blood. These TCRs come from a woman aged 60 to 75 with acute or convalescent COVID-19. The CDR3 runs from the conserved cysteine through the conserved F or W. Each record gives: D gene, clone size, V gene, J gene, CDR3 protein, CDR3 DNA. D genes are given only for firm matches. Size tells how often a clone was seen (once, few, many) or the class of an expanded clone, and some rows leave it out.

D: -
size: -
V: TRBV15
J: TRBJ1-5
CDR3: CATSRVGGRHSNQPQHF
DNA: TGTGCCACCAGCAGAGTAGGAGGCAGACATAGCAATCAGCCCCAGCATTTT

D: -
size: -
V: TRBV19
J: TRBJ1-3
CDR3: CASSRQSLSSGNTIYF
DNA: TGTGCCAGTTCCAGACAGTCGTTAAGCTCTGGAAACACCATATATTTT

D: TRBD1
size: -
V: TRBV9
J: TRBJ1-2
CDR3: CASSVESGGHYGYTF
DNA: TGTGCCAGCAGCGTAGAGTCAGGGGGCCACTATGGCTACACCTTC

D: -
size: -
V: TRBV5-3
J: TRBJ1-6
CDR3: CARSSGLWRERNSPLHF
DNA: TGTGCCAGAAGCTCAGGGCTTTGGCGGGAGAGGAATTCACCCCTCCACTTT

D: -
size: -
V: TRBV7-2
J: TRBJ1-1
CDR3: CASSSWAGRTEAFF
DNA: TGTGCCAGCAGCTCTTGGGCGGGTCGGACTGAAGCTTTCTTT

D: TRBD2
size: -
V: TRBV29-1
J: TRBJ2-1
CDR3: CSVEIGGDEQFF
DNA: TGCAGCGTTGAAATCGGGGGGGATGAGCAGTTCTTC

D: TRBD1
size: many
V: TRBV2
J: TRBJ1-6
CDR3: CASSYDRAYNSPLHF
DNA: TGTGCCAGCAGTTACGACAGGGCATATAATTCACCCCTCCACTTT

D: -
size: -
V: TRBV5-1
J: TRBJ1-2
CDR3: CASSEPGSYGYTF
DNA: TGCGCCAGCAGCGAACCGGGTTCCTATGGCTACACCTTC

D: -
size: -
V: TRBV7-2
J: TRBJ1-2
CDR3: CASSLPATRGYTF
DNA: TGTGCCAGCAGCTTACCGGCGACAAGAGGCTACACCTTC

D: TRBD1
size: -
V: TRBV6-4
J: TRBJ2-1
CDR3: CASSGGQGTYNEQFF
DNA: TGTGCCAGCAGCGGGGGACAGGGGACTTACAATGAGCAGTTCTTC

D: -
size: -
V: TRBV28
J: TRBJ1-1
CDR3: CASSLSWTEAFF
DNA: TGTGCCAGCAGTTTGAGTTGGACTGAAGCTTTCTTT

D: TRBD1
size: -
V: TRBV11-3
J: TRBJ1-3
CDR3: CASSQGQAAGNTIYF
DNA: TGTGCCAGCAGCCAAGGACAGGCAGCTGGAAACACCATATATTTT

D: TRBD1
size: -
V: TRBV5-5
J: TRBJ1-5
CDR3: CASSFVGQGAGQPQHF
DNA: TGTGCCAGCAGCTTCGTTGGACAGGGGGCTGGTCAGCCCCAGCATTTT

D: -
size: -
V: TRBV7-9
J: TRBJ1-5
CDR3: CASSLDRAQPQHF
DNA: TGTGCCAGCAGCTTAGACAGGGCTCAGCCCCAGCATTTT

D: TRBD1
size: -
V: TRBV3-1/TRBV3-2
J: TRBJ1-3
CDR3: CASSQDRGHTGNTIYF
DNA: TGTGCCAGCAGCCAAGATAGGGGGCATACTGGAAACACCATATATTTT

D: -
size: -
V: TRBV18
J: TRBJ1-1
CDR3: CASSRTHIDTEAFF
DNA: TGTGCCAGCTCACGAACGCACATTGATACTGAAGCTTTCTTT

D: TRBD2
size: -
V: TRBV13
J: TRBJ2-1
CDR3: CASSLGGGAYNEQFF
DNA: TGTGCCAGCAGCTTAGGCGGGGGGGCTTACAATGAGCAGTTCTTC

D: -
size: -
V: TRBV18
J: TRBJ1-1
CDR3: CASSPPGGLRVTEAFF
DNA: TGTGCCAGCTCACCACCGGGAGGGCTGAGGGTCACTGAAGCTTTCTTT

D: -
size: -
V: TRBV7-2
J: TRBJ2-7
CDR3: CASSLVGREQYF
DNA: TGTGCCAGCAGCTTAGTTGGCCGCGAGCAGTACTTC

D: -
size: once
V: TRBV28
J: TRBJ2-3
CDR3: CASSPGQGRTDTQYF
DNA: TGTGCCAGCAGCCCGGGGCAGGGGCGGACAGATACGCAGTATTTT

D: -
size: -
V: TRBV20-1
J: TRBJ1-2
CDR3: CSASLGRGYGYTF
DNA: TGCAGTGCTAGTTTGGGCAGGGGCTATGGCTACACCTTC

D: -
size: once
V: TRBV5-1
J: TRBJ1-2
CDR3: CASSLETRVSVTYGYTF
DNA: TGCGCCAGCAGCTTGGAAACGCGGGTGTCTGTCACCTATGGCTACACCTTC

D: TRBD1
size: -
V: TRBV9
J: TRBJ1-5
CDR3: CASSVGGTGGPSAQHF
DNA: TGTGCCAGCAGCGTAGGCGGGACAGGCGGCCCATCGGCCCAGCATTTT

D: -
size: once
V: TRBV12-3/TRBV12-4
J: TRBJ1-1
CDR3: CASRSGRTPEAFF
DNA: TGTGCCAGCAGAAGCGGAAGGACCCCTGAAGCTTTCTTT

D: -
size: -
V: TRBV2
J: TRBJ1-1
CDR3: CASSEGGPPPGNTEAFF
DNA: TGTGCCAGCAGTGAAGGAGGGCCCCCCCCAGGGAACACTGAAGCTTTCTTT

D: TRBD1
size: many
V: TRBV7-2
J: TRBJ1-2
CDR3: CASSQDRADYYGYTF
DNA: TGTGCCAGCAGCCAGGACAGGGCAGATTACTATGGCTACACCTTC

D: -
size: -
V: TRBV3-1/TRBV3-2
J: TRBJ2-3
CDR3: CASSQAVSPTDTQYF
DNA: TGTGCCAGCAGCCAAGCGGTTAGCCCCACAGATACGCAGTATTTT

D: TRBD1
size: -
V: TRBV27
J: TRBJ1-2
CDR3: CASSLRGQGIVYGYTF
DNA: TGTGCCAGCAGTTTGAGAGGACAGGGCATAGTCTATGGCTACACCTTC

D: -
size: few
V: TRBV10-3
J: TRBJ1-1
CDR3: CAISGIGTTEAFF
DNA: TGTGCCATATCAGGGATAGGTACCACTGAAGCTTTCTTT

D: -
size: -
V: TRBV7-3
J: TRBJ2-5
CDR3: CASSLFPSGQETQYF
DNA: TGTGCCAGCAGCTTATTTCCTTCAGGACAAGAGACCCAGTACTTC

D: TRBD1
size: -
V: TRBV9
J: TRBJ2-5
CDR3: CASSPELIYRGETQYF
DNA: TGTGCCAGCAGCCCTGAATTAATATACAGGGGAGAGACCCAGTACTTC

D: TRBD1
size: -
V: TRBV6-6
J: TRBJ2-2
CDR3: CASSGRTGGTGELFF
DNA: TGTGCCAGCAGTGGCCGGACAGGGGGCACCGGGGAGCTGTTTTTT

D: -
size: -
V: TRBV12-1
J: TRBJ1-3
CDR3: CASSSIADRPRENTIYF
DNA: TGTGCCAGCAGCTCTATCGCCGACAGGCCCCGGGAAAACACCATATATTTT

D: TRBD1
size: few
V: TRBV18
J: TRBJ2-7
CDR3: CASSPPFLQGAPYEQYF
DNA: TGTGCCAGCTCACCACCATTTTTGCAGGGGGCCCCCTACGAGCAGTACTTC